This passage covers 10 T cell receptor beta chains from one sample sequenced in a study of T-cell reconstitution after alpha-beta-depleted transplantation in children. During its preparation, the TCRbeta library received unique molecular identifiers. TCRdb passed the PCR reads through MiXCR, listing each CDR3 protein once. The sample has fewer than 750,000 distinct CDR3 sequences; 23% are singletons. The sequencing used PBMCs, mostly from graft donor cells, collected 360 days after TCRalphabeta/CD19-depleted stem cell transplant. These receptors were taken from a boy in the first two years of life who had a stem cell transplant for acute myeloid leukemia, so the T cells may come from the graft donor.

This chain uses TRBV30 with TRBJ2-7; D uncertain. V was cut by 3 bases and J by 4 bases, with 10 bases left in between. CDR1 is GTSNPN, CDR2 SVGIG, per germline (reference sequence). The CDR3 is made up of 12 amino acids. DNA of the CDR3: TGTGCCTGGAGCGAGCAAAGTTACGAGCAGTACTTC. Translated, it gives CAWSEQSYEQYF.

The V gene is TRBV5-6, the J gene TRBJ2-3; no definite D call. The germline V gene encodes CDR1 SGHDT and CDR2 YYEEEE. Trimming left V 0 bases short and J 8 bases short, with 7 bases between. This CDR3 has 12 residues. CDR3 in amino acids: CASSLGRATQYF. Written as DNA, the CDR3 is TGTGCCAGCAGCTTGGGACGGGCTACGCAGTATTTT.

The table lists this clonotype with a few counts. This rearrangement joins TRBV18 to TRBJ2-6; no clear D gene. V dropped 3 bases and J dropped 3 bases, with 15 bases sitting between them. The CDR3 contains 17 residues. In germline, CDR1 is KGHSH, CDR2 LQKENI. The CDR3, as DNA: TGTGCCAGCTCACCTTTTGCGGCCTGGGGTGGGGCCAACGTCCTGACTTTC. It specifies CASSPFAAWGGANVLTF. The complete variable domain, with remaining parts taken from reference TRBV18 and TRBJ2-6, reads NAGVMQNPRHLVRRRGQEARLRCSPMKGHSHVYWYRQLPEEGLKFMVYLQKENIIDESGMPKERFSAEFPKEGPSILRIQQVVRGDSAAYFCASSPFAAWGGANVLTFGAGSRLTVL.

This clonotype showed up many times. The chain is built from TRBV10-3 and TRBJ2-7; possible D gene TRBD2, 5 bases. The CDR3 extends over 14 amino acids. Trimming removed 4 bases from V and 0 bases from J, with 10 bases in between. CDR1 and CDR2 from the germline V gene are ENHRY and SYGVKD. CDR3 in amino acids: CAISVRDSSYEQYF. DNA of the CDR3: TGTGCCATCAGTGTCCGGGATAGCTCCTACGAGCAGTACTTC.

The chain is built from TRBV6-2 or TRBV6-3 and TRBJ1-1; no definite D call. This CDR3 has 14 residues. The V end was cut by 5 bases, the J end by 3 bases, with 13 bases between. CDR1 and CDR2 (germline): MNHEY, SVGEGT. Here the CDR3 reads CASSLRGLYTEAFF. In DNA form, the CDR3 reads TGTGCCAGCAGTCTCCGTGGTTTGTACACTGAAGCTTTCTTT.

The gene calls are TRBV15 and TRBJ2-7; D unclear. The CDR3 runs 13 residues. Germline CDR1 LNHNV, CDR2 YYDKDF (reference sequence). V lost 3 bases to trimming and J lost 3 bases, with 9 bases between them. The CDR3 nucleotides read TGTGCCACCAGCAGGGACCTACTCTACGAGCAGTACGTC. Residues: CATSRDLLYEQYV.

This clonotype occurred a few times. The CDR3 protein is CASSPWTQSSGNTIYF. The CDR3 DNA reads TGTGCCAGCAGTCCGTGGACACAGTCCTCTGGAAACACCATATATTTT. The chain links TRBV6-1 to TRBJ1-3; weak D call: TRBD1 (5 bases). Germline lookup yields CDR1 MNHNS and CDR2 SASEGT. Trimming stripped 5 bases from V and 0 bases from J, with 14 bases between. The CDR3 extends over 16 amino acids.

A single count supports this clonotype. The CDR3 loop reads CASSLWQGVRTQYF. The CDR3 bases are TGTGCCAGCAGCTTGTGGCAGGGGGTGAGGACGCAGTATTTT. The J gene is TRBJ2-3, the V gene TRBV5-6; 7 positions match TRBD1. Losses at the gene ends were 1 base for V and 9 bases for J; bases not matched to a gene: 8. Germline V gene data show CDR1 as SGHDT and CDR2 as YYEEEE. The CDR3 runs 14 residues.

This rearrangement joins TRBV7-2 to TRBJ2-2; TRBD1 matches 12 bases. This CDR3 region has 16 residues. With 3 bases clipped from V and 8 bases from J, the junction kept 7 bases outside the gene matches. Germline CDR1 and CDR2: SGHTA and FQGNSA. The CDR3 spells CASSLAGQGAWGELFF. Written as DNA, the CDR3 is TGTGCCAGCAGCTTGGCGGGACAGGGGGCTTGGGGGGAGCTGTTTTTT.

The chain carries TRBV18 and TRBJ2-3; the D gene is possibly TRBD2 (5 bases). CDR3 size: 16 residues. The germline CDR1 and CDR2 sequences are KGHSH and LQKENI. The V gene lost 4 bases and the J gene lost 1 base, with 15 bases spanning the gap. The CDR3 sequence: CASSQSSEYGTDTQYF. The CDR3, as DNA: TGTGCCAGCTCACAAAGTAGCGAATACGGCACAGATACGCAGTATTTT.